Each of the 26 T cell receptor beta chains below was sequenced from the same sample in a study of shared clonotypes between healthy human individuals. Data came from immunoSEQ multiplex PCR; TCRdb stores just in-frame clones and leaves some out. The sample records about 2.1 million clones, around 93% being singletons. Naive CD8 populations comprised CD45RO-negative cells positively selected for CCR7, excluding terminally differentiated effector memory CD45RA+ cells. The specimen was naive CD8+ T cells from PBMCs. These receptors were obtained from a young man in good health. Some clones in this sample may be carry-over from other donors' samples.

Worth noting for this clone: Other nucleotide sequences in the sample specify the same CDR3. CDR3 coding DNA: TGTGCCAGTAGTATTTTAGTGAACACTGAAGCTTTCTTT. It encodes CASSILVNTEAFF. The V call is TRBV19, the J call TRBJ1-1; D not certain. Deletions cut 3 bases from V and 0 bases from J, with 5 bases between. The CDR3 is 13 residues long. Germline CDR1 is LNHDA and CDR2 is SQIVND (reference sequence). Full variable domain (missing parts from reference TRBV19 and TRBJ1-1): DGGITQSPKYLFRKEGQNVTLSCEQNLNHDAMYWYRQDPGQGLRLIYYSQIVNDFQKGDIAEGYSVSREKKESFPLTVTSAQKNPTAFYLCASSILVNTEAFFGQGTRLTVV.

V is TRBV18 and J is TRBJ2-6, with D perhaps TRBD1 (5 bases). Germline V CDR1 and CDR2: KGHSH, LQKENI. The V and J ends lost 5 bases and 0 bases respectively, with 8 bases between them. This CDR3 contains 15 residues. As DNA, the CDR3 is TGTGCCAGCTCAGGGGCCCGCTCTGGGGCCAACGTCCTGACTTTC. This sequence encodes CASSGARSGANVLTF.

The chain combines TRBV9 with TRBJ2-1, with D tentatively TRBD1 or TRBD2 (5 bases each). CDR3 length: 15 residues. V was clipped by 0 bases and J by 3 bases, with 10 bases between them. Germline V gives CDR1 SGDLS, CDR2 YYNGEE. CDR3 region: CASSVGGVLYNEQFF. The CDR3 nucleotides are TGTGCCAGCAGCGTAGGAGGGGTCCTCTACAATGAGCAGTTCTTC.

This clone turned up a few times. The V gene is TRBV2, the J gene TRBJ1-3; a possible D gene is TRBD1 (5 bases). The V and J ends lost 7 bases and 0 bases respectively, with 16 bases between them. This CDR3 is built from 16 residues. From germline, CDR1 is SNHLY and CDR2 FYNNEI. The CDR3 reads CASTETETDSGNTIYF. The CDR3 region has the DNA TGTGCCAGCACCGAGACAGAGACGGACTCTGGAAACACCATATATTTT. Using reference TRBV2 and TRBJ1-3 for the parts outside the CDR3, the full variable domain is EPEVTQTPSHQVTQMGQEVILRCVPISNHLYFYWYRQILGQKVEFLVSFYNNEISEKSEIFDDQFSVERPDGSNFTLKIRSTKLEDSAMYFCASTETETDSGNTIYFGEGSWLTVV.

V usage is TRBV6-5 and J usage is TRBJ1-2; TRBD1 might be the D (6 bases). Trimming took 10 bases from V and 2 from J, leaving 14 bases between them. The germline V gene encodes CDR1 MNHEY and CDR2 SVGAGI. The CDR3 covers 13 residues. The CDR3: CATVGGGNYGYTF. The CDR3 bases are TGTGCCACCGTCGGGGGCGGAAACTATGGCTACACCTTC.

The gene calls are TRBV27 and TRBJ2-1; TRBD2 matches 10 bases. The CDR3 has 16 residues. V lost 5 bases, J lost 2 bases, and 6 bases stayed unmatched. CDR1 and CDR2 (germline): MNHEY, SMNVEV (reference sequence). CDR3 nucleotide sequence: TGTGCCAGCAGTCCTTCGCTAGCGGGAGCCTACAATGAGCAGTTCTTC. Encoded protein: CASSPSLAGAYNEQFF.

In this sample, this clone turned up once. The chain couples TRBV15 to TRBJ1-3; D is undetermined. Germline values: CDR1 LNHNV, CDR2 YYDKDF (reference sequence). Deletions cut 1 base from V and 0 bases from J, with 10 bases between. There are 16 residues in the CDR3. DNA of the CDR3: TGTGCCACCAGCAGAGTGGTCCCGAGCTCTGGAAACACCATATATTTT. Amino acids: CATSRVVPSSGNTIYF.

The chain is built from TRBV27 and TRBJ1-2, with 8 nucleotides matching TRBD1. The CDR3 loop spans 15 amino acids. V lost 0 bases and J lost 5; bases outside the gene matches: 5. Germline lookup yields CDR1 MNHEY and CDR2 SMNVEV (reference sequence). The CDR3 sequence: CASSLSGTGWYGYTF. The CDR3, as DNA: TGTGCCAGCAGTTTATCCGGGACAGGATGGTATGGCTACACCTTC.

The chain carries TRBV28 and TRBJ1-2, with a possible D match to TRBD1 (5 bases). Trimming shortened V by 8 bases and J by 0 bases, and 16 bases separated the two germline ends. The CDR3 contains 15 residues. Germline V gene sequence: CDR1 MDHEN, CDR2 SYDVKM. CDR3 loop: CASLQDAAPNYGYTF. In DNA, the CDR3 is TGTGCCAGCCTACAGGACGCCGCTCCTAACTATGGCTACACCTTC.

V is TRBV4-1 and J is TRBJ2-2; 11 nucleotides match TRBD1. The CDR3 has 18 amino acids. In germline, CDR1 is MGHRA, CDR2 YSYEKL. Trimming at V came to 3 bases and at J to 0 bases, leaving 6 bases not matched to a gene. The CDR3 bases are TGCGCCAGCAGCCATCCCAGGGGACAGGGGGCGAACACCGGGGAGCTGTTTTTT. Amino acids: CASSHPRGQGANTGELFF.

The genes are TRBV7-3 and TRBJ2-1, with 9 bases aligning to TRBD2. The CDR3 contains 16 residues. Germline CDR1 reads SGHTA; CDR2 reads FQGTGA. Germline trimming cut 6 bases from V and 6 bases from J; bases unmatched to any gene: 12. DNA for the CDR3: TGTGCCAGCAGTCCGACGACTAGCGGACTTTTCAATGAGCAGTTCTTC. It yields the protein CASSPTTSGLFNEQFF.

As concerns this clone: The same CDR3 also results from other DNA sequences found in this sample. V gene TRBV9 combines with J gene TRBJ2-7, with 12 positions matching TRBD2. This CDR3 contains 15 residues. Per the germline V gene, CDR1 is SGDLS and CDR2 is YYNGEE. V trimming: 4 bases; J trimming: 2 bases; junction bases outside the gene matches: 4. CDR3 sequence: CASSPRTSGTYEQYF. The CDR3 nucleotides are TGTGCCAGCAGCCCCCGGACTAGCGGGACCTACGAGCAGTACTTC. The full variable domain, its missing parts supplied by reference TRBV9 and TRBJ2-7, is DSGVTQTPKHLITATGQRVTLRCSPRSGDLSVYWYQQSLDQGLQFLIQYYNGEERAKGNILERFSAQQFPDLHSELNLSSLELGDSALYFCASSPRTSGTYEQYFGPGTRLTVT.

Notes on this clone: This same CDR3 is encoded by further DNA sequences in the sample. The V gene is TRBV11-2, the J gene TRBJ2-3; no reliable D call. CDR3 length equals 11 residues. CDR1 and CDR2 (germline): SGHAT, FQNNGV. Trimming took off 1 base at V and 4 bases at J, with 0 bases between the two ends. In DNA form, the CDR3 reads TGTGCCAGCAGCTTAGCAGATACGCAGTATTTT. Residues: CASSLADTQYF.

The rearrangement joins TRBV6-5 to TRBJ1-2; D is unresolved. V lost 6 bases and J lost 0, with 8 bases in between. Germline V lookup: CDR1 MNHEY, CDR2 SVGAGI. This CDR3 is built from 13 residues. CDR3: CASRAGTNYGYTF. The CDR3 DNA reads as TGTGCCAGCAGGGCAGGAACTAACTATGGCTACACCTTC.

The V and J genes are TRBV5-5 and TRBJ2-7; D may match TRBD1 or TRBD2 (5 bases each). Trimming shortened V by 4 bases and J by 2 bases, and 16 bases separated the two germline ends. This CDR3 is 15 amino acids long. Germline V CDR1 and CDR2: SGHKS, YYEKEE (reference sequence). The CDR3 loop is CASSITRDGTYEQYF. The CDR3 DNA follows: TGTGCCAGCAGCATCACCCGGGACGGTACCTACGAGCAGTACTTC. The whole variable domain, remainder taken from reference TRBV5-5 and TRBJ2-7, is DAGVTQSPTHLIKTRGQQVTLRCSPISGHKSVSWYQQVLGQGPQFIFQYYEKEERGRGNFPDRFSARQFPNYSSELNVNALLLGDSALYLCASSITRDGTYEQYFGPGTRLTVT.

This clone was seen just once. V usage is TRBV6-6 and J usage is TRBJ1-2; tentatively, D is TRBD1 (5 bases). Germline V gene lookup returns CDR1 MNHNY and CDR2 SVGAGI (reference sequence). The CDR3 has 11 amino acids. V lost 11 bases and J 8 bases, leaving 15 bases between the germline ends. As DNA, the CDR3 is TGTGCCGGATCAGAGGGGAGGGGCTACACCTTC. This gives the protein CAGSEGRGYTF.

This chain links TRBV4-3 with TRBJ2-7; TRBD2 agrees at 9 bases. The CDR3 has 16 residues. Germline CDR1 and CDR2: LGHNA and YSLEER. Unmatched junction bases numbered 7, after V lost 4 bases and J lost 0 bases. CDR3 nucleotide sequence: TGCGCCAGCAGCCCAAGGCGGGGGGGGCGCTCCTACGAGCAGTACTTC. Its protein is CASSPRRGGRSYEQYF.

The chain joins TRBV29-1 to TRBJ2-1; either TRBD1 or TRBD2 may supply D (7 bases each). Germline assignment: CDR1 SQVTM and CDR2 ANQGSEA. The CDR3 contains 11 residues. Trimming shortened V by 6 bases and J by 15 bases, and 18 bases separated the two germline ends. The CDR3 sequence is CSVSGGVKAFF. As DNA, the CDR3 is TGCAGCGTCTCAGGGGGGGTGAAGGCGTTCTTC.

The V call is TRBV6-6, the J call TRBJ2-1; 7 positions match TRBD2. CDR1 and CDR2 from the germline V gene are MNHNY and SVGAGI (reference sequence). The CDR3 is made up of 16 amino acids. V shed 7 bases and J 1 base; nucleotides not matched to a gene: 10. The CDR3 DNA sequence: TGTGCCAGCACGGGAGGCGGAAAGGGGTCCTACAATGAGCAGTTCTTC. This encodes CASTGGGKGSYNEQFF.

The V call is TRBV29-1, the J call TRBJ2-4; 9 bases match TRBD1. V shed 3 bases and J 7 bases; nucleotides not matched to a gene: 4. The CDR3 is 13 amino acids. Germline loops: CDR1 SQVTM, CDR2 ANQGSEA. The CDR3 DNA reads TGCAGCGTTGAGCGGACAGGGGTCAACATTCAGTACTTC. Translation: CSVERTGVNIQYF.

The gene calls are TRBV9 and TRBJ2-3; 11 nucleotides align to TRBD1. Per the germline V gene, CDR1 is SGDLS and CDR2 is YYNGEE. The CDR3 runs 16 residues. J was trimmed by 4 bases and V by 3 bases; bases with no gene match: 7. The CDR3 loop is CASSASGTGGSDTQYF. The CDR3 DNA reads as TGTGCCAGCAGCGCCTCCGGGACAGGGGGATCAGATACGCAGTATTTT.

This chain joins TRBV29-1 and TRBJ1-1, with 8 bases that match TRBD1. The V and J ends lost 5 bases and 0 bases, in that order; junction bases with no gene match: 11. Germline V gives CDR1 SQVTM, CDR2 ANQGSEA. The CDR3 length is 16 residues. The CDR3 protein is CSVTGTGLPMNTEAFF. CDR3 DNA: TGCAGCGTTACAGGGACAGGACTACCCATGAACACTGAAGCTTTCTTT.

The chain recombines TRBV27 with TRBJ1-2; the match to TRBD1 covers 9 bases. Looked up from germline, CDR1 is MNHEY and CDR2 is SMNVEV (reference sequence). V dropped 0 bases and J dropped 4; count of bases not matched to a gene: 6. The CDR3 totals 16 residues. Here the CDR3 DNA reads TGTGCCAGCAGTTTATCCACAGGGGGCGACATCTATGGCTACACCTTC. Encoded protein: CASSLSTGGDIYGYTF.

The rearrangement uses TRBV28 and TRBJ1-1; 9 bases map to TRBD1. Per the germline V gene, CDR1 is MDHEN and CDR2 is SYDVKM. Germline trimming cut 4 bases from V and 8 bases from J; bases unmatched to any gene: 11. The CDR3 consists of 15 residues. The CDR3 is CASSSSTGGTWEAFF. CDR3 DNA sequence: TGTGCCAGCAGTTCATCGACAGGGGGTACATGGGAAGCTTTCTTT.

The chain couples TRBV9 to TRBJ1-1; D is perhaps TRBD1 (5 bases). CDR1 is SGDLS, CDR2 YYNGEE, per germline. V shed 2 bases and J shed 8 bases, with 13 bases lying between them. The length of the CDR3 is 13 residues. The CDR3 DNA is TGTGCCAGCAGCGTTACGTCGGGACGGGAAGCTTTCTTT. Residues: CASSVTSGREAFF.

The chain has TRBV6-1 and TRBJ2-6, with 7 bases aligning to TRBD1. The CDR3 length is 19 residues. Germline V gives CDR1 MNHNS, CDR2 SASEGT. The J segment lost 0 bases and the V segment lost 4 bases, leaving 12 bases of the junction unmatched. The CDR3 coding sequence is TGTGCCAGCAGTGGGGCCGGGACAGCGAGTTTCTCTGGGGCCAACGTCCTGACTTTC. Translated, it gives CASSGAGTASFSGANVLTF.